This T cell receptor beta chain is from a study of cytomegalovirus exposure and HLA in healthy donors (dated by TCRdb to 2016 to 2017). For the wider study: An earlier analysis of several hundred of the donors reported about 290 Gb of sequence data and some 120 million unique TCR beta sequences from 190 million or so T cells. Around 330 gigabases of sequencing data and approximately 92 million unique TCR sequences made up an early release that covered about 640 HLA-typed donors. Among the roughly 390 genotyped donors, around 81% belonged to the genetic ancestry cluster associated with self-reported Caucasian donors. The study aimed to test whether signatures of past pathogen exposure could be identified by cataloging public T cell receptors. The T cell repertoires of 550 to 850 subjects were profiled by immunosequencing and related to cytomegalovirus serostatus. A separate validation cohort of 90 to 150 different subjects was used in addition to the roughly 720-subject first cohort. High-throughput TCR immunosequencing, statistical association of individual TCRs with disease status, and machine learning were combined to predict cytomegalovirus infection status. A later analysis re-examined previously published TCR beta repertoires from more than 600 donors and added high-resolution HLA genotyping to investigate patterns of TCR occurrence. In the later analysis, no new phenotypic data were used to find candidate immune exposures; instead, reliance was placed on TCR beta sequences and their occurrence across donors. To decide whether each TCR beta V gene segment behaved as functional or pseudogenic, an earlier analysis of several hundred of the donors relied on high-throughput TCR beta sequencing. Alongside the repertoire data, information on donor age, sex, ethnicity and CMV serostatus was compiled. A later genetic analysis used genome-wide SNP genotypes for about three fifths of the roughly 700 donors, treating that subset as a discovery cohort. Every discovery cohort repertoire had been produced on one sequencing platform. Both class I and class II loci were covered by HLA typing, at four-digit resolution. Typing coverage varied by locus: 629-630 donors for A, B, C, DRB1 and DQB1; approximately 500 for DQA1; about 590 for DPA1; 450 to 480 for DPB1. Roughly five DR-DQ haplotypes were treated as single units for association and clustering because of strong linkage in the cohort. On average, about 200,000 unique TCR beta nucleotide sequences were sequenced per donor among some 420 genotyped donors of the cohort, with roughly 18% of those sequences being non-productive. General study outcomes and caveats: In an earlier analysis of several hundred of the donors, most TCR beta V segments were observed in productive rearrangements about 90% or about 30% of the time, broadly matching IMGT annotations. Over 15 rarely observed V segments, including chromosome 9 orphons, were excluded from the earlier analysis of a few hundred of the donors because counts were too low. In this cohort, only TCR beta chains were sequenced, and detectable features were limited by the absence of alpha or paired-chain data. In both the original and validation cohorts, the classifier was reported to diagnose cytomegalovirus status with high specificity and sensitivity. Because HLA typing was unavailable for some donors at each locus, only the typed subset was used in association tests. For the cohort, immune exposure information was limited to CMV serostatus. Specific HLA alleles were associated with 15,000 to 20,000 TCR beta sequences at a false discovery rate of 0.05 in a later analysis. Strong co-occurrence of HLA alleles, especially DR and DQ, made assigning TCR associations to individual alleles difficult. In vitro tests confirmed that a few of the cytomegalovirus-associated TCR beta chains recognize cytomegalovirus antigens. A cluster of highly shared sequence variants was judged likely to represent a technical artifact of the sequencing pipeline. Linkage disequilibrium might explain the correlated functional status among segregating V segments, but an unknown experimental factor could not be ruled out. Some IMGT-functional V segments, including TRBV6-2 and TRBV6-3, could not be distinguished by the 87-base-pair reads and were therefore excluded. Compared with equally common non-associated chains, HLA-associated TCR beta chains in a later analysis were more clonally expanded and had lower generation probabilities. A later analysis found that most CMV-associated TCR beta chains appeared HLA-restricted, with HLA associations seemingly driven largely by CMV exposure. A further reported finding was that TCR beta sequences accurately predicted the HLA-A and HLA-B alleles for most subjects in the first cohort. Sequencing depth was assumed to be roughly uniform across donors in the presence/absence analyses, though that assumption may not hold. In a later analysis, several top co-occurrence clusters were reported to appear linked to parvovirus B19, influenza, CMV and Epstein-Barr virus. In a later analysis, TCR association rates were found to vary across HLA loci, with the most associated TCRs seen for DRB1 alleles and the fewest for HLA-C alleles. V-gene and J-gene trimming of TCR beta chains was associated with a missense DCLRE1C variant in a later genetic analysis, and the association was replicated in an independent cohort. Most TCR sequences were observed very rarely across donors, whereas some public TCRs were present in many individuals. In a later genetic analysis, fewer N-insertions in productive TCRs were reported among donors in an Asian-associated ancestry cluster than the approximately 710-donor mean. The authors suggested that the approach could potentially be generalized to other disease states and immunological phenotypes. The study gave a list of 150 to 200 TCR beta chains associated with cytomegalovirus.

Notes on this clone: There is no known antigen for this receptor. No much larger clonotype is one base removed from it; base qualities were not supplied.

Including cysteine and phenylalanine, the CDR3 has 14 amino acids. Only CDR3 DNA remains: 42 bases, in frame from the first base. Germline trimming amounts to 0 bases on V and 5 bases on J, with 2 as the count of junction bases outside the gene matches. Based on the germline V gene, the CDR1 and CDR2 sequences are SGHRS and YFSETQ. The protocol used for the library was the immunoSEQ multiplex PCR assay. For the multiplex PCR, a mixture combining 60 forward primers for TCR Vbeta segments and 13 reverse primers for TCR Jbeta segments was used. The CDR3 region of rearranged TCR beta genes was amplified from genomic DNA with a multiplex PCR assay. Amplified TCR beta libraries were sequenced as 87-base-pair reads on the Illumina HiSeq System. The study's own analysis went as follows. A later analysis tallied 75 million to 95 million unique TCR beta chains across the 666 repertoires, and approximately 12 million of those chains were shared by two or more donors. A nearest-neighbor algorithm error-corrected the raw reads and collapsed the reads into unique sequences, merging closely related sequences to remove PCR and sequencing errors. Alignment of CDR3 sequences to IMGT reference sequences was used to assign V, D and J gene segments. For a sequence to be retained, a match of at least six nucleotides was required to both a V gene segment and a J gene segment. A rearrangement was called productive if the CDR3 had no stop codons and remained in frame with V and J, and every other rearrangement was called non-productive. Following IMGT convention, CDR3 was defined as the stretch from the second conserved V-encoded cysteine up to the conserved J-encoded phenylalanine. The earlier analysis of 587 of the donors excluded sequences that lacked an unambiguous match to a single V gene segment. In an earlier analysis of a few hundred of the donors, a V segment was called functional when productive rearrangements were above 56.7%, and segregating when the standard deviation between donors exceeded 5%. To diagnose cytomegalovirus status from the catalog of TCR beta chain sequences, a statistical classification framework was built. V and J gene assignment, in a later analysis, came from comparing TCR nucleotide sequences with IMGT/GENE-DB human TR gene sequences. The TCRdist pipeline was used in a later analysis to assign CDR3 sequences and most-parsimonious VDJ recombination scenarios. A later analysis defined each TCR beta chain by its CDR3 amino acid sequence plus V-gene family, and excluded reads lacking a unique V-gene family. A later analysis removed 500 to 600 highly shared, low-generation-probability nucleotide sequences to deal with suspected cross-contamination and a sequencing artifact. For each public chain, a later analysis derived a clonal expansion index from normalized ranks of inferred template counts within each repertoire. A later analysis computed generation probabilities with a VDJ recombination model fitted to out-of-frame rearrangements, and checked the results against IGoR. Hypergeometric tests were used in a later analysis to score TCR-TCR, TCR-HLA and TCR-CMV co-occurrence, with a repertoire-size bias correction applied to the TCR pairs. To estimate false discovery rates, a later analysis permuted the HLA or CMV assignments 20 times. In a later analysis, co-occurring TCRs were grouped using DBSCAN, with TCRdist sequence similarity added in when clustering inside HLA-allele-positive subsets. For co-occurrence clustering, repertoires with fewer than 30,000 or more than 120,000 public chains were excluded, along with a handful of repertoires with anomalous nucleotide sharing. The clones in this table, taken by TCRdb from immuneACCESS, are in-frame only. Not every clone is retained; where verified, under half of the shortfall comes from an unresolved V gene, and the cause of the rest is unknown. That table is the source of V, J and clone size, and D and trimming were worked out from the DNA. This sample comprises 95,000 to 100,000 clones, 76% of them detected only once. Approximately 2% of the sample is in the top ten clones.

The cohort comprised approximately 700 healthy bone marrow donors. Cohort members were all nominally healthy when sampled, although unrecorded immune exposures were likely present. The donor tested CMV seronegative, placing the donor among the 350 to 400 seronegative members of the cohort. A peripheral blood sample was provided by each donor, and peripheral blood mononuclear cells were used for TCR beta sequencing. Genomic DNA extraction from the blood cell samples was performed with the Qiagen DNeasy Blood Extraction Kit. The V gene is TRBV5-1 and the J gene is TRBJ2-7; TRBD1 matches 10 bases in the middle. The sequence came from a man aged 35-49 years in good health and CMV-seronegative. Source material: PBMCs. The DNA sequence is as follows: TGCGCCAGCAGCTTGGGACAGGGGGCTGACGAGCAGTACTTC. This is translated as CASSLGQGADEQYF.